This T cell receptor beta chain is from a study of T cell responses to AZD1222 COVID-19 vaccine. Overall study findings and caveats: Only six or seven AZD1222 recipients were seropositive at baseline.

On this clone: Its cognate antigen is unknown.

Sequenced by immunoSEQ multiplex PCR; TCRdb stores in-frame clones only, minus some. The sample yields under 50,000 clones, approximately 89% seen once. Sequencing used peripheral blood, obtained 28 days after the second AZD1222 dose. This TCR was sampled from an adult who received the AZD1222 COVID-19 vaccine.

In nucleotides, the CDR3 is TGTGCCAGCAGGGGGGGTGAGGGCTATCAGCCCCAGCATTTT. Translating gives CASRGGEGYQPQHF. The V call is TRBV6-5, the J call TRBJ1-5, with a weak D call TRBD1 (5 bases). V lost 6 bases to trimming and J lost 5 bases, with 14 bases between them. The CDR3 runs to 14 residues. Germline CDR1 is MNHEY and CDR2 is SVGAGI.